These 7 T cell receptor beta chains were all obtained from the same sample, sequenced in a study of human T cells and chemical hapten exposure. The time point denotes: patch test 1, 2 weeks after DPC sensitization. Treatment defined: therapeutic diphenylcyclopropenone sensitization with weekly scalp DPC. From the RACE reads, TCRdb called clonotypes with MiXCR, one entry per CDR3 protein. The sample has about 70,000 distinct CDR3 sequences; 9.8% are singletons. This material consisted of whole blood, taken in connection with sensitization to the hapten diphenylcyclopropenone (DPC). These receptors were taken from a woman aged 40 to 49 with alopecia areata. Some clones in this sample may be carry-over from other donors' samples.

The V call is TRBV6-5, the J call TRBJ2-5; D call uncertain. CDR1 and CDR2 (germline): MNHEY, SVGAGI. The CDR3 contains 14 residues. The V and J ends lost 0 bases and 5 bases respectively, with 10 bases between them. The CDR3 region is CASSYSASDETQYF. For the CDR3, the DNA is TGTGCCAGCAGTTACTCAGCCAGCGATGAGACCCAGTACTTC.

This clonotype was seen many times. The chain combines TRBV7-9 with TRBJ2-5, with 8 bases aligning to TRBD2. The length of the CDR3 is 14 residues. Germline loops: CDR1 SEHNR, CDR2 FQNEAQ (reference sequence). V lost 8 bases to trimming and J lost 5 bases; unmatched junction nucleotides: 10. DNA of the CDR3: TGTGCCAGCGGCAACCGGGGGGGCCGGGAGACCCAGTACTTC. Its translation: CASGNRGGRETQYF.

This clonotype was observed a few times. The V gene is TRBV4-1, the J gene TRBJ1-6; 9 positions match TRBD1. CDR1 and CDR2 from the germline V gene are MGHRA and YSYEKL. The CDR3 contains 14 residues. V was clipped by 6 bases and J by 9 bases; unmatched bases: 6. The CDR3 DNA reads as TGCGCCAGCAGACCCGGGACAGGGCTTTCACCCCTCCACTTT. This codes for CASRPGTGLSPLHF.

Ten or more counts support this clonotype. V is TRBV25-1 and J is TRBJ2-5; the D gene is possibly TRBD1 (6 bases). V was cut by 3 bases and J by 8 bases, with 13 bases left in between. Germline lookup yields CDR1 MGHDK and CDR2 SYGVNS. This CDR3 comprises 13 residues. The CDR3 coding sequence is TGTGCCAGCAGTGAGTCAGGGGCCGATACCCAGTACTTC. This gives the protein CASSESGADTQYF.

This clonotype was recorded at least ten times. The chain carries TRBV12-3 or TRBV12-4 and TRBJ1-5; 7 bases are shared with TRBD1. J lost 3 bases, V lost 6 bases, and 5 bases had no gene match. This CDR3 comprises 14 residues. The CDR3 sequence: CASSRDRANQPQHF. CDR3 bases: TGTGCCAGCAGCCGTGACAGGGCCAATCAGCCCCAGCATTTT.

This clonotype was observed many times. This chain links TRBV5-8 with TRBJ2-2; D not certain. The V gene's germline CDR1 is SGHTS and CDR2 YDEGEE. There are 16 residues in the CDR3. Trimming took 6 bases from V and 4 from J, leaving 19 bases between them. CDR3 sequence: CASIDFSGVFTGELFF. The DNA for the CDR3 is TGTGCCAGCATCGACTTTAGTGGAGTTTTCACCGGGGAGCTGTTTTTT.

This clonotype was observed many times. The V call is TRBV29-1, the J call TRBJ2-7; D is uncertain. The CDR3 length is 11 residues. V lost 5 bases, J lost 0 bases, and 5 bases lay in between. Germline values: CDR1 SQVTM, CDR2 ANQGSEA. Here the CDR3 DNA reads TGCAGCGTTAAGGTCTCCTACGAGCAGTACTTC. Translating it yields CSVKVSYEQYF.